These T cell receptor beta chains were read from a single sample in a study of T cell repertoires in cytomegalovirus infection. MiXCR was run by TCRdb on the reads, yielding one entry per CDR3 protein. Seen here are about 340,000 distinct CDR3 sequences, approximately 32% observed once, and the top ten hold about 20%. The antigens these receptors bind are not known. The sample in question was cultured PBMCs, obtained from culture after CMV antigen stimulation. The source of these receptors is a human donor in good health (CMV status not recorded). Some clones in this sample may be carry-over from other donors' samples. Both conserved end residues are part of each CDR3. The order of the fields is D gene, V gene, clone size, J gene, CDR3 DNA, CDR3 protein. A D gene is named only where the DNA matches it firmly. Size is stated for part of the rows, as once, few or many counts, or as a class when the clone is expanded.

-	TRBV10-1	few	TRBJ2-1	TGCGCCAGCAGTGAGGGGTTTTCTGAGCAGTTCTTC	CASSEGFSEQFF
-	TRBV6-1	few	TRBJ2-5	TGTGCCAGCAGTGGGGTTAGGGTTAGTGCTAAAGAGACCCAGTACTTC	CASSGVRVSAKETQYF
TRBD2	TRBV12-3/TRBV12-4	-	TRBJ2-5	TGTGCCAGCAGTTTGAGGTCTAGCGGGAGGGCAGGGGAGACCCAGTACTTC	CASSLRSSGRAGETQYF
TRBD2	TRBV7-9	few	TRBJ2-3	TGTGCCAGCAGCTTAGGAATCGGTAGCGGGAGTTCAGATACGCAGTATTTT	CASSLGIGSGSSDTQYF
-	TRBV10-2	-	TRBJ1-1	TGCGCCAGCAGTTTCCCGCCCGGTATGGGCACTGAAGCTTTCTTT	CASSFPPGMGTEAFF
TRBD1	TRBV7-9	few	TRBJ1-3	TGTGCCAGCAGCTTAATGACAGGGAGCGCTGGAAACACCATATATTTT	CASSLMTGSAGNTIYF
-	TRBV6-6	many	TRBJ2-1	TGTGCCAGCAGTTACTCACGCAATGAGCAGTTCTTC	CASSYSRNEQFF
-	TRBV6-6	-	TRBJ2-2	TGTGCCAGCGGGGTTACCGGGGAGCTGTTTTTT	CASGVTGELFF
TRBD1	TRBV5-1	-	TRBJ2-1	TGCGCCAGCAGCTCTGGACAGGGTCGGTACAATGAGCAGTTCTTC	CASSSGQGRYNEQFF
-	TRBV27	-	TRBJ2-7	TGTGCCAGCAGTTTATACCGGGAGTCCTACGAGCAGTACTTC	CASSLYRESYEQYF
-	TRBV29-1	-	TRBJ2-1	TGCAGCGGGTGGGAGTATCCCTACAATGAGCAGTTCTTC	CSGWEYPYNEQFF
-	TRBV12-3/TRBV12-4	few	TRBJ1-1	TGTGCCAGCAGTCTCAGGGAGGGGGGGACTGAAGCTTTCTTT	CASSLREGGTEAFF
-	TRBV6-1	-	TRBJ2-3	TGTGCCAGCAGTTTTAACAGGGGGGGAACAGATACGCAGTATTTT	CASSFNRGGTDTQYF
-	TRBV10-3	-	TRBJ1-3	TGTGCCATCAGAGGAGACAGCTCTGGAAACACCATATATTTT	CAIRGDSSGNTIYF
-	TRBV12-3/TRBV12-4	-	TRBJ2-1	TGTACCAGCAGCCCTAACAGGGACCCGTTCTTC	CTSSPNRDPFF
TRBD1	TRBV20-1	-	TRBJ1-1	TGCAGTGCCCCCCGGGACAGTGGGAACACTGAAGCTTTCTTT	CSAPRDSGNTEAFF
TRBD1	TRBV7-2	few	TRBJ2-7	TGTGCCAGCAGCCCTAACACAGGGGGTGGACCCTACGAGCAGTACTTC	CASSPNTGGGPYEQYF
TRBD1	TRBV7-2	many	TRBJ1-4	TGTGCCAGCAGCTTAGGGCCGACAGGGGCTAATGAAAAACTGTTTTTT	CASSLGPTGANEKLFF
TRBD2	TRBV2	-	TRBJ2-5	TGTGCCAGCAGGATAGCGGGGGAAGAGACCCAGTACTTC	CASRIAGEETQYF
-	TRBV19	few	TRBJ1-6	TGTGCCAGTAGTCCCGACAATGGGGCTCGGAATTCACCCCTCCACTTT	CASSPDNGARNSPLHF
-	TRBV5-6	-	TRBJ2-1	TGTGCCAGCAGCTTGGCCATCCGACTCTACAATGAGCAGTTCTTC	CASSLAIRLYNEQFF
-	TRBV7-6	many	TRBJ2-2	TGTGCCAGCAGCCCCCGAGACACCGGGGAGCTGTTTTTT	CASSPRDTGELFF
-	TRBV7-2	few	TRBJ1-5	TGTGCCAGCCAGGCAGGGTCGGGGTTATTTCAGCCCCAGCATTTT	CASQAGSGLFQPQHF
-	TRBV23-1	few	TRBJ1-1	TGCGCCAAGACAAATAAAGGAGAATCCAGGGAAAAGGAGGCTGGCCCTGAAGCTTTCTTT	CAKTNKGESREKEAGPEAFF